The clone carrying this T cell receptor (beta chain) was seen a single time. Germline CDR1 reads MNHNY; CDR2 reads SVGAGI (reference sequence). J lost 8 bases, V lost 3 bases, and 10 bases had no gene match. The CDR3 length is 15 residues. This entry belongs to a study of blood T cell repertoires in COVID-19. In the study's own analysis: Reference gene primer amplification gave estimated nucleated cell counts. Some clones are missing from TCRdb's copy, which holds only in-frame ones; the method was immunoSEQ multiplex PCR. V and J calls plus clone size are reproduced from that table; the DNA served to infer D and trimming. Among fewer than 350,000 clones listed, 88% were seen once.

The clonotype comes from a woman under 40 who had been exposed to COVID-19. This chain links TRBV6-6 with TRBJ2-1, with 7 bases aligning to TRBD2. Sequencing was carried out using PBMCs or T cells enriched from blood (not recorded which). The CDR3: CASSYAGVTEDEQFF. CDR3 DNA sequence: TGTGCCAGCAGTTATGCGGGAGTAACGGAGGATGAGCAGTTCTTC.